These 25 T cell receptor beta chains were all obtained from the same sample, sequenced in a study of T cell responses to AZD1222 COVID-19 vaccine. Profiled with immunoSEQ multiplex PCR; TCRdb holds only in-frame clones, not every one. The data contain 170,000 or so clones, 85% to 95% of them singletons. The sample consisted of peripheral blood, taken 28 days after the second dose of the MenACWY control vaccine. The source is an adult who received the MenACWY meningococcal vaccine as a control.

This sequence joins TRBV19 and TRBJ1-2, with 10 bases identical to TRBD1. This CDR3 region has 14 residues. The germline V gene has CDR1 LNHDA and CDR2 SQIVND (reference sequence). Trimming at V came to 4 bases and at J to 4 bases, leaving 3 bases not matched to a gene. The DNA for the CDR3 is TGTGCCAGTAGTACCCGGGACAGGGGCTATGGCTACACCTTC. Translation gives CASSTRDRGYGYTF.

This sequence joins TRBV5-5 and TRBJ1-1; the D is unclear. This CDR3 has 12 residues. Trimming removed 2 bases from V and 7 bases from J, with 9 bases in between. The germline V gene has CDR1 SGHKS and CDR2 YYEKEE (reference sequence). CDR3 amino acids: CASSLMSIEAFF. CDR3 nucleotide sequence: TGTGCCAGCAGCTTAATGTCGATTGAAGCTTTCTTT. The variable domain in full, with the rest retrieved from reference TRBV5-5 and TRBJ1-1, is DAGVTQSPTHLIKTRGQQVTLRCSPISGHKSVSWYQQVLGQGPQFIFQYYEKEERGRGNFPDRFSARQFPNYSSELNVNALLLGDSALYLCASSLMSIEAFFGQGTRLTVV.

This rearrangement joins TRBV7-3 to TRBJ2-2, with TRBD2 as a possible D gene (6 bases). Germline lookup yields CDR1 SGHTA and CDR2 FQGTGA. The CDR3 runs to 16 residues. V was pared by 5 bases and J by 4 bases, with 17 bases between. CDR3 in DNA: TGTGCCAGCAGCCCTCAACCGGGACTGGTCACCGGGGAGCTGTTTTTT. Its protein product is CASSPQPGLVTGELFF. The entire variable domain, with the rest obtained from reference TRBV7-3 and TRBJ2-2, is as follows: GAGVSQTPSNKVTEKGKYVELRCDPISGHTALYWYRQSLGQGPEFLIYFQGTGAADDSGLPNDRFFAVRPEGSVSTLKIQRTERGDSAVYLCASSPQPGLVTGELFFGEGSRLTVL.

The sample holds a few counts of this clone. The chain combines TRBV25-1 with TRBJ1-3; D not resolved. Trimming removed 4 bases at V and 8 bases at J, with 12 bases between. In germline, CDR1 is MGHDK, CDR2 SYGVNS. This CDR3 comprises 13 residues. The CDR3 spells CASSGHGEDTIYF. CDR3 coding DNA: TGTGCCAGCAGTGGTCATGGCGAGGACACCATATATTTT. The variable domain in full, completed from reference TRBV25-1 and TRBJ1-3, reads EADIYQTPRYLVIGTGKKITLECSQTMGHDKMYWYQQDPGMELHLIHYSYGVNSTEKGDLSSESTVSRIRTEHFPLTLESARPSHTSQYLCASSGHGEDTIYFGEGSWLTVV.

Comments on this clone: Other DNA sequences within the sample encode an identical CDR3. J is TRBJ1-1 and V is TRBV7-3, with 8 bases fitting TRBD1. The CDR3 contains 14 residues. V shed 6 bases, J shed 1 base, and the junction held 4 bases outside the gene matches. Germline loops: CDR1 SGHTA, CDR2 FQGTGA. The CDR3 sequence: CASSLRGQNTEAFF. CDR3 sequence (DNA): TGTGCCAGCAGTCTCAGGGGGCAGAACACTGAAGCTTTCTTT.

The chain joins TRBV13 to TRBJ1-5; unclear D gene. V lost 3 bases to trimming and J lost 7 bases, with 7 bases between them. Germline CDR1 PRHDT, CDR2 FYEKMQ (reference sequence). The length of the CDR3 is 12 residues. The CDR3 nucleotides are TGTGCCAGCAGCTTTTTCGCACAGCCCCAGCATTTT. This gives the protein CASSFFAQPQHF.

The J gene is TRBJ2-5, the V gene TRBV23-1; 7 bases agree with TRBD2. TRBV23-1 is reported as an ORF; its role is uncertain. Trimming cost V 2 bases and J 2 bases; bases outside gene matches: 5. The CDR3 loop spans 15 amino acids. For the CDR3, the DNA is TGCGCCAGCAGTCAAGCGGGGGAACCACAAGAGACCCAGTACTTC. Translation gives CASSQAGEPQETQYF.

The chain employs TRBV19 and TRBJ2-2; TRBD1 matches at 7 bases. Looked up from germline, CDR1 is LNHDA and CDR2 is SQIVND (reference sequence). The CDR3 is 15 amino acids. The V segment lost 5 bases and the J segment 2 bases; nucleotides outside the gene matches: 5. CDR3 residues: CASSSGTANTGELFF. CDR3 in DNA: TGTGCCAGTAGTTCAGGGACAGCTAACACCGGGGAGCTGTTTTTT.

The J gene is TRBJ1-2, the V gene TRBV28; D gene uncertain. CDR3 length equals 15 residues. V dropped 3 bases and J dropped 4 bases, with 15 bases sitting between them. CDR1 is MDHEN and CDR2 is SYDVKM in the germline V gene. The CDR3 DNA reads as TGTGCCAGCAGTTTTATATTACAGACCTCCTATGGCTACACCTTC. It translates to CASSFILQTSYGYTF.

The chain has TRBV5-1 and TRBJ1-1, with TRBD1 matching over 8 bases. V trimming: 7 bases; J trimming: 0 bases; junction bases outside the gene matches: 8. CDR3 length: 15 amino acids. The germline gives CDR1 SGHRS, CDR2 YFSETQ. CDR3 region: CASQTGALMNTEAFF. DNA of the CDR3: TGCGCCAGCCAGACAGGGGCGCTCATGAACACTGAAGCTTTCTTT.

The chain joins TRBV12-3 or TRBV12-4 to TRBJ2-7; the D is unclear. Deletions cut 4 bases from V and 3 bases from J, with 10 bases between. CDR3 length: 13 residues. The chain's CDR3 is CASSSGVHYEQYF. The DNA for the CDR3 is TGTGCCAGCAGTTCGGGCGTGCACTACGAGCAGTACTTC.

The chain has TRBV12-3 or TRBV12-4 and TRBJ1-2; D is unclear. Trimming removed 6 bases at V and 3 bases at J, with 11 bases between. CDR3 length: 13 amino acids. CDR3 in amino acids: CASSQMTDYGYTF. In DNA form, the CDR3 reads TGTGCCAGCAGCCAAATGACGGACTATGGCTACACCTTC.

The chain joins TRBV5-1 to TRBJ1-2, with TRBD1 as a possible D gene (5 bases). This CDR3 has 15 amino acids. The germline gives CDR1 SGHRS, CDR2 YFSETQ. Trimming removed 7 bases at V and 6 bases at J, with 22 bases between. DNA of the CDR3: TGCGCCAGCCAGCAGGAAGGACCAAGAGGGGATGGCTACACCTTC. It codes for CASQQEGPRGDGYTF.

This clone came up once. The chain employs TRBV6-5 and TRBJ2-7, with 7 bases lining up with TRBD1. The germline V gene encodes CDR1 MNHEY and CDR2 SVGAGI. The V gene end was trimmed by 2 bases and the J gene end by 2 bases; junction bases not matched to a gene: 6. The CDR3 runs to 15 residues. The CDR3 is CASSYRQGETYEQYF. The CDR3 DNA reads as TGTGCCAGCAGTTACCGGCAGGGGGAAACCTACGAGCAGTACTTC.

This chain connects TRBV7-8 to TRBJ2-3; possible D gene TRBD1, 6 bases. Trimming left V 5 bases short and J 1 base short, with 19 bases between. This CDR3 has 17 residues. The germline gives CDR1 SGHVS, CDR2 FQNEAQ. CDR3 amino acids: CASSVIRGPSGTDTQYF. The DNA for the CDR3 is TGTGCCAGCAGCGTTATCAGGGGCCCCTCTGGCACAGATACGCAGTATTTT.

V and J are TRBV7-9 and TRBJ2-3; 8 positions agree with TRBD2. J gave up 6 bases and V 3 bases, and 8 bases lay outside the gene matches. This CDR3 has 15 amino acids. Germline V gene lookup returns CDR1 SEHNR and CDR2 FQNEAQ (reference sequence). The CDR3 DNA reads as TGTGCCAGCAGCTTCCTAGCGGGCCTACGCGATACGCAGTATTTT. This codes for CASSFLAGLRDTQYF.

The V call is TRBV2, the J call TRBJ1-1; 7 positions match TRBD1. Trimming cost V 6 bases and J 5 bases; bases outside gene matches: 6. The CDR3 contains 13 residues. Germline CDR1 is SNHLY and CDR2 is FYNNEI. The CDR3 loop reads CASRVDRATEAFF. The CDR3 DNA sequence: TGTGCCAGCAGGGTAGACAGGGCGACTGAAGCTTTCTTT.

This chain connects TRBV4-1 to TRBJ2-5; tentatively, D is TRBD2 (5 bases). V lost 2 bases to trimming and J lost 4 bases, with 17 bases between them. There are 16 residues in the CDR3. Germline lookup yields CDR1 MGHRA and CDR2 YSYEKL. As DNA, the CDR3 is TGCGCCAGCAGCCAATTGGGCTTAGCGAGTAGAGAGACCCAGTACTTC. It codes for CASSQLGLASRETQYF.

The V call is TRBV19, the J call TRBJ1-3; no clear D. V lost 3 bases and J lost 0, with 9 bases in between. Germline values: CDR1 LNHDA, CDR2 SQIVND (reference sequence). This CDR3 has 15 residues. CDR3 sequence reads: CASSILQSSGNTIYF. Here the CDR3 DNA reads TGTGCCAGTAGTATTCTGCAGTCCTCTGGAAACACCATATATTTT.

This chain connects TRBV10-1 to TRBJ1-1; D uncertain. Germline CDR1 WNHNN, CDR2 SYGVQD (reference sequence). The CDR3 consists of 13 residues. V gave up 6 bases and J gave up 4 bases, with 12 bases separating them. CDR3 DNA sequence: TGCGCCAGCAGGAGAAAGGGTGGCACTGAAGCTTTCTTT. It codes for CASRRKGGTEAFF.

This chain joins TRBV28 and TRBJ1-5; D is unresolved. V was clipped by 2 bases and J by 0 bases, with 11 bases between them. Germline V gives CDR1 MDHEN, CDR2 SYDVKM. The CDR3 is 16 amino acids. The CDR3 region is CASSLNRQYSNQPQHF. DNA of the CDR3: TGTGCCAGCAGTTTAAATCGCCAATATAGCAATCAGCCCCAGCATTTT.

The chain employs TRBV18 and TRBJ2-7; perhaps TRBD1 as D (5 bases). The CDR3 contains 14 residues. CDR1 and CDR2 (germline): KGHSH, LQKENI. V shed 5 bases and J shed 4 bases, with 15 bases lying between them. For the CDR3, the DNA is TGTGCCAGCTCAGCGGATTCGTCAGGGTACGAGCAGTACTTC. This gives the protein CASSADSSGYEQYF.

The gene calls are TRBV3-1 (or the pseudogene TRBV3-2) and TRBJ1-1, with D unresolved. Germline CDR1 is LGHDT and CDR2 is YNNKEL (reference sequence). CDR3 length equals 13 residues. Trimming cost V 6 bases and J 1 base, with 9 bases left between them. The CDR3 loop is CASSTTGNTEAFF. The CDR3 DNA is TGTGCCAGCAGTACTACCGGGAACACTGAAGCTTTCTTT.

The chain employs TRBV6-5 and TRBJ2-7; 12 nucleotides align to TRBD2. V lost 6 bases, J lost 2 bases, and 5 bases stayed unmatched. This CDR3 is 15 amino acids long. Germline values: CDR1 MNHEY, CDR2 SVGAGI. CDR3 nucleotide sequence: TGTGCCAGCAGCCGACTAGCGGGGGTCCCCTACGAGCAGTACTTC. Protein product: CASSRLAGVPYEQYF.

This chain links TRBV19 with TRBJ1-2; no clear D. Germline CDR1 is LNHDA and CDR2 is SQIVND (reference sequence). The V and J ends lost 7 bases and 0 bases respectively, with 21 bases between them. The CDR3 contains 17 residues. The CDR3, as DNA: TGTGCCAGTACCATCTCGTCGACATCCGGAGCTAACTATGGCTACACCTTC. Protein product: CASTISSTSGANYGYTF.